The 28 T cell receptor beta chains below come from one sample, sequenced in a study of T cells in Graves' hyperthyroidism and ophthalmopathy. Amplification of TCR beta CDR3 regions was performed using RNA transcripts as template. When the TCR CDR3 underwent first-round RT-PCR, the HTBI primer set was used. TCRdb reprocessed the multiplex PCR reads with MiXCR, giving one entry per CDR3 protein. The sample gives hundreds of thousands of distinct CDR3 sequences, roughly a sixth of which show up once; 15% to 20% is in the top ten. The source material was blood. These receptor sequences come from a woman aged 45 to 65 with Graves' hyperthyroidism that later progressed to Graves' ophthalmopathy.

This clonotype was counted only a few times. The chain links TRBV28 to TRBJ2-3; no clear D gene. The CDR3 has 15 amino acids. The ends were cut back, 8 bases at V and 2 bases at J, with 17 bases in the middle. Per the germline V gene, CDR1 is MDHEN and CDR2 is SYDVKM. The CDR3 coding sequence is TGTGCCAGCTTACCCCTGGCAGCGTCCACAGATACGCAGTATTTT. Its translation is CASLPLAASTDTQYF.

On this clonotype itself: Its ends do not fully match the called genes, so a read error is possible. This rearrangement joins TRBV5-5 to TRBJ1-2; 10 positions agree with TRBD1. Germline lookup yields CDR1 SGHKS and CDR2 YYEKEE (reference sequence). The CDR3 sequence is 16 residues long. The CDR3 coding sequence is TGTGCCAGCAGCTTAAAGGGGACAGGGGATCTTTATGGCTACATCTTC. Its protein is CASSLKGTGDLYGYIF. Variable domain in full (rest from reference TRBV5-5 and TRBJ1-2): DAGVTQSPTHLIKTRGQQVTLRCSPISGHKSVSWYQQVLGQGPQFIFQYYEKEERGRGNFPDRFSARQFPNYSSELNVNALLLGDSALYLCASSLKGTGDLYGYIFGSGTRLTVV.

The chain combines TRBV24-1 with TRBJ1-5; D is perhaps TRBD1 (5 bases). Trimming took off 4 bases at V and 6 bases at J, with 12 bases between the two ends. Germline-derived CDR1 and CDR2 are KGHDR and SFDVKD. The length of the CDR3 is 14 residues. The CDR3 loop is CATSEGGPGQPQHF. CDR3 in DNA: TGTGCCACCAGTGAGGGGGGACCGGGTCAGCCCCAGCATTTT.

This clonotype was seen only a few times. This chain uses TRBV6-5 with TRBJ2-7; D is ambiguous. Germline V gives CDR1 MNHEY, CDR2 SVGAGI. Between the trimmed V and J ends, which lost 2 bases and 0 bases, there was a span of 11 bases. There are 15 residues in the CDR3. Here the CDR3 DNA reads TGTGCCAGCAGTTACCCCCGTGGGGACTCCTACGAGCAGTACTTC. Protein: CASSYPRGDSYEQYF.

This chain links TRBV10-3 with TRBJ1-5, with D possibly TRBD1 on 5 matching bases. CDR1 and CDR2 from the germline V gene are ENHRY and SYGVKD. Trimming pared 0 bases from V and 4 bases from J, leaving 16 bases between. CDR3 length: 17 amino acids. CDR3 coding DNA: TGTGCCATCAGTGAGTCGATTTTTAGGGGCACTAATCAGCCCCAGCATTTT. Amino acids: CAISESIFRGTNQPQHF.

This clonotype has ten or more counts. The chain is built from TRBV6-5 and TRBJ1-1; D is undetermined. CDR3 length: 13 residues. The V end was cut by 0 bases, the J end by 2 bases, with 4 bases between. Germline loops: CDR1 MNHEY, CDR2 SVGAGI. In DNA form, the CDR3 reads TGTGCCAGCAGTTACTCGTTCAACACTGAAGCTTTCTTT. Translating gives CASSYSFNTEAFF.

The chain recombines TRBV3-1 with TRBJ2-3; TRBD2 might be the D (5 bases). This CDR3 is built from 15 residues. Trimming took off 0 bases at V and 6 bases at J, with 13 bases between the two ends. Germline values: CDR1 LGHDT, CDR2 YNNKEL (reference sequence). The CDR3 is CASSQDPGLQDTQYF. In DNA, the CDR3 is TGTGCCAGCAGCCAAGATCCTGGACTGCAGGATACGCAGTATTTT.

This clonotype was observed a few times. This may stem from a read error, because a much larger clone lies one nucleotide away. The rearrangement joins TRBV2 to TRBJ2-7; D uncertain. The germline gives CDR1 SNHLY, CDR2 FYNNEI. CDR3 size: 12 residues. In nucleotides, the CDR3 is TGTGCCAGCAGTCTCGGGCACTACGAGCAGTGCTTC. Translating gives CASSLGHYEQCF. Based on the CDR3 plus reference TRBV2 and TRBJ2-7, the full variable domain is EPEVTQTPSHQVTQMGQEVILRCVPISNHLYFYWYRQILGQKVEFLVSFYNNEISEKSEIFDDQFSVERPDGSNFTLKIRSTKLEDSAMYFCASSLGHYEQCFGPGTRLTVT.

The table lists this clonotype with a few counts. The genes are TRBV5-5 and TRBJ1-1; 9 bases are a match to TRBD1. This CDR3 is built from 16 residues. With 4 bases clipped from V and 0 bases from J, the junction kept 7 bases outside the gene matches. Germline V gene sequence: CDR1 SGHKS, CDR2 YYEKEE (reference sequence). CDR3 in DNA: TGTGCCAGCAGCCCGACGACAGGGGGGATGAACACTGAAGCTTTCTTT. It yields the protein CASSPTTGGMNTEAFF.

This clonotype was recorded at least ten times. V is TRBV18 and J is TRBJ2-3, with D tentatively TRBD2 (6 bases). Germline V lookup: CDR1 KGHSH, CDR2 LQKENI. The CDR3 is made up of 14 amino acids. Between the trimmed V and J ends, which lost 5 bases and 2 bases, there was a span of 11 bases. In DNA, the CDR3 is TGTGCCAGCTCAGGACTACCACCCACAGATACGCAGTATTTT. This gives the protein CASSGLPPTDTQYF.

This clonotype has only a few counts. V and J are TRBV9 and TRBJ2-5; tentatively, D is TRBD1 (6 bases). The germline V gene has CDR1 SGDLS and CDR2 YYNGEE. The CDR3 is made up of 14 amino acids. V lost 0 bases to trimming and J lost 3 bases, with 9 bases between them. CDR3 residues: CASSVGQGKETQYF. The CDR3 bases are TGTGCCAGCAGCGTAGGTCAGGGGAAAGAGACCCAGTACTTC.

This clonotype was counted only a few times. Here the CDR3 DNA reads TGTGCCAGCAGCCAAAGGGACAGACAGAACACCGGGGAGCTGTTTTTT. It translates to CASSQRDRQNTGELFF. The chain combines TRBV14 with TRBJ2-2; TRBD1 agrees at 7 bases. This CDR3 is 16 amino acids long. The germline gives CDR1 SGHDN, CDR2 FVKESK. The junction had 4 bases not matched to a gene; V was cut back by 2 bases and J by 1 base.

This chain's CDR3 is CATSRDRAGSGNTIYF. The CDR3 DNA is TGTGCCACCAGCAGAGATCGGGCAGGCTCTGGAAACACCATATATTTT. The rearrangement joins TRBV15 to TRBJ1-3; the D is unclear. V was trimmed by 0 bases and J by 0 bases, leaving 9 bases between them. This CDR3 has 16 amino acids. Germline CDR1 and CDR2: LNHNV and YYDKDF (reference sequence).

Points on this clonotype: A read error may produce the germline difference seen at one junction end. The V and J genes are TRBV12-3 or TRBV12-4 and TRBJ2-1; D may correspond to TRBD1 or TRBD2 (6 bases each). The CDR3 spans 17 residues. The CDR3 DNA reads TGTGGCAGCATCCTGGAATTGGGGGGCCCTCGGCCCAATGAGCAGTTCTTC. Encoded protein: CGSILELGGPRPNEQFF.

Comments on this clonotype: This may be a read error: a much more frequent sequence differs by one nucleotide. The rearrangement links TRBV5-6 to TRBJ1-1; D remains unclear. CDR3 length: 14 amino acids. CDR1 SGHDT and CDR2 YYEEEE come from the germline V gene. The CDR3 coding sequence is TGTGCCAGCGGCTTGGTCATCCAGAACACTGAAGCTTTCTTT. This codes for CASGLVIQNTEAFF.

This clonotype was seen repeatedly, ten times or more. The gene calls are TRBV5-1 and TRBJ2-3; a weak D match, TRBD2 (6 bases). V lost 5 bases and J 3 bases, leaving 13 bases between the germline ends. The CDR3 runs to 14 residues. Germline V gene data show CDR1 as SGHRS and CDR2 as YFSETQ. CDR3 coding DNA: TGCGCCAGCAGTTTCCGGGCGGGGACAGATACGCAGTATTTT. Translation: CASSFRAGTDTQYF.

V and J are TRBV19 and TRBJ1-1; possibly TRBD1 for D (5 bases). Germline values: CDR1 LNHDA, CDR2 SQIVND (reference sequence). V lost 5 bases and J 6 bases, leaving 13 bases between the germline ends. This CDR3 region has 13 residues. The CDR3 is CASSSRDGAEAFF. As DNA, the CDR3 is TGTGCCAGTAGTTCCAGGGACGGGGCTGAAGCTTTCTTT.

This clonotype was recorded at least ten times. This chain links TRBV18 with TRBJ1-5; D is possibly TRBD1 (5 bases). CDR1 and CDR2 (germline): KGHSH, LQKENI. The CDR3 runs 15 residues. The ends were cut back, 5 bases at V and 4 bases at J, with 15 bases in the middle. This chain's CDR3 is CASSSGGGDNQPQHF. The CDR3 DNA reads TGTGCCAGCTCATCCGGTGGGGGTGATAATCAGCCCCAGCATTTT.

The chain uses TRBV6-5 and TRBJ1-4; possible D gene TRBD1, 5 bases. Germline V CDR1 and CDR2: MNHEY, SVGAGI. The CDR3 extends over 16 amino acids. V lost 4 bases, J lost 2 bases, and 14 bases lay in between. This chain's CDR3 is CASSSEPQGTNEKLFF. The CDR3 nucleotides are TGTGCCAGCAGTTCCGAACCCCAGGGTACTAATGAAAAACTGTTTTTT.

This clonotype was seen at least ten times. The chain combines TRBV30 with TRBJ2-1, with 14 nucleotides matching TRBD2. Trimming at V came to 3 bases and at J to 4 bases, leaving 2 bases not matched to a gene. Germline V gives CDR1 GTSNPN, CDR2 SVGIG (reference sequence). This CDR3 is 15 amino acids long. DNA of the CDR3: TGTGCCTGGAGCGGACTAGCGGGGGGTTACAATGAGCAGTTCTTC. It encodes CAWSGLAGGYNEQFF.

With respect to this clonotype: The germline gene is not matched at one end of the junction; a read error may be the cause. The rearrangement links TRBV9 to TRBJ2-6, with D perhaps given as TRBD1 or TRBD2 (5 bases each). The CDR3 runs to 17 residues. Germline V CDR1 and CDR2: SGDLS, YYNGEE. The CDR3 loop reads CASSPPPISSGGNVLTF. CDR3 nucleotide sequence: TGTGCCAGCAGCCCCCCACCCATCAGCTCTGGGGGCAACGTCCTGACTTTC.

This clonotype was seen more than once but under ten times. This chain uses TRBV4-1 with TRBJ1-5, with 10 bases matching TRBD1. This CDR3 comprises 16 residues. CDR1 is MGHRA, CDR2 YSYEKL, per germline. V trimming: 5 bases; J trimming: 7 bases; junction bases outside the gene matches: 11. Here the CDR3 reads CASSVNGQGGEQPQHF. CDR3 DNA: TGCGCCAGCAGCGTGAACGGACAGGGGGGGGAACAGCCCCAGCATTTT.

The sample holds a few counts of this clonotype. This sequence joins TRBV6-1 and TRBJ2-3, with D possibly being TRBD1 (5 bases). The CDR3 extends over 13 amino acids. Between the trimmed V and J ends, which lost 8 bases and 8 bases, there was a span of 17 bases. Germline V gives CDR1 MNHNS, CDR2 SASEGT. The CDR3 spells CASGIQAPSTQYF. The CDR3 nucleotides read TGTGCCAGCGGAATACAGGCGCCGTCTACGCAGTATTTT.

This clonotype was recorded a few times. The genes are TRBV6-1 and TRBJ2-3; tentative D call: TRBD2 (7 bases). CDR1 and CDR2 (germline): MNHNS, SASEGT. Trimming cost V 2 bases and J 5 bases, with 14 bases left between them. This CDR3 region has 15 residues. The CDR3 loop reads CASSELGGAVDTQYF. The CDR3 DNA reads TGTGCCAGCAGTGAATTGGGGGGGGCGGTAGATACGCAGTATTTT.

This chain uses TRBV9 with TRBJ2-3; D is unclear. V lost 0 bases to trimming and J lost 4 bases, with 15 bases between them. From germline, CDR1 is SGDLS and CDR2 YYNGEE. The CDR3 sequence is 16 residues long. This CDR3 is CASSVEELSAPDTQYF. The CDR3 nucleotides read TGTGCCAGCAGCGTAGAGGAATTAAGCGCCCCAGATACGCAGTATTTT. Variable domain in full (rest from reference TRBV9 and TRBJ2-3): DSGVTQTPKHLITATGQRVTLRCSPRSGDLSVYWYQQSLDQGLQFLIQYYNGEERAKGNILERFSAQQFPDLHSELNLSSLELGDSALYFCASSVEELSAPDTQYFGPGTRLTVL.

This clonotype was counted at least ten times. A junction boundary mismatches the germline segment, possibly from a read error. This rearrangement joins TRBV5-1 to TRBJ2-5; tentatively, D is TRBD1 or TRBD2 (6 bases each). CDR1 SGHRS and CDR2 YFSETQ come from the germline V gene. The length of the CDR3 is 13 residues. CDR3 loop: CASSGGPQETQYF. DNA of the CDR3: TGTGCCAGCTCCGGGGGCCCTCAAGAGACCCAGTACTTC. Filled out from reference TRBV5-1 and TRBJ2-5, the complete variable domain reads KAGVTQTPRYLIKTRGQQVTLSCSPISGHRSVSWYQQTPGQGLQFLFEYFSETQRNKGNFPGRFSGRQFSNSRSEMNVSTLELGDSALYLCASSGGPQETQYFGPGTRLLVL.

This clonotype was seen repeatedly, ten times or more. The rearrangement joins TRBV24-1 to TRBJ2-7, with TRBD1 matching over 7 bases. The CDR3 is made up of 15 amino acids. The V and J ends lost 4 bases and 7 bases, in that order; junction bases with no gene match: 12. Germline V lookup: CDR1 KGHDR, CDR2 SFDVKD. The DNA for the CDR3 is TGTGCCACCAGTGACGACCGGGACAGCTCGGGGGAGCAGTACTTC. It translates to CATSDDRDSSGEQYF.

This clonotype was seen repeatedly, ten times or more. The chain joins TRBV5-1 to TRBJ1-1; D not certain. The germline CDR1 and CDR2 sequences are SGHRS and YFSETQ. Trimming took off 4 bases at V and 5 bases at J, with 24 bases between the two ends. The CDR3 extends over 17 amino acids. CDR3 residues: CASSLRPTGAGRTEAFF. The CDR3 nucleotides are TGCGCCAGCAGCCTTAGGCCCACGGGAGCCGGGAGGACTGAAGCTTTCTTT.